This is a list of T cell receptor beta chains from one sample in a study of pediatric ulcerative colitis. The repertoire was sequenced with immunoSEQ multiplex PCR; TCRdb's copy has only in-frame clones and lacks some. This sample carries tens of thousands of clones, about four fifths of them seen once, and the ten largest clones take about 4%. The sequencing sample was made of gut tissue. The receptors were gathered from a girl aged 10 to 17 with moderate ulcerative colitis. The CDR3 runs from the conserved cysteine through the conserved F or W. Each record gives: V gene, J gene, D gene, clone size, CDR3 protein, CDR3 DNA. The D gene is left open where the match is weak. Only part of the rows carry a size: once, few, many, or a class if the clone is expanded.

TRBV6-5	TRBJ1-3	-	-	CASSYSPAYSGNTIYF	TGTGCCAGCAGTTACTCCCCGGCATACTCTGGAAACACCATATATTTT
TRBV7-7	TRBJ2-1	TRBD2	few	CASSHGLASYNEQFF	TGTGCCAGCAGCCACGGACTAGCCTCCTACAATGAGCAGTTCTTC
TRBV14	TRBJ2-4	-	few	CASSQAGAAKNIQYF	TGTGCCAGCAGCCAAGCGGGAGCGGCCAAAAACATTCAGTACTTC
TRBV5-4	TRBJ2-7	TRBD2	-	CASSLIGLAGAYEQYF	TGTGCCAGCAGCTTGATCGGACTAGCGGGAGCCTACGAGCAGTACTTC
TRBV10-1	TRBJ1-3	-	once	CASSESKISGNTIYF	TGCGCCAGCAGTGAGTCGAAAATCTCTGGAAACACCATATATTTT
TRBV5-1	TRBJ2-5	-	-	CASSLRAGETQYF	TGCGCCAGCAGTTTGCGGGCAGGAGAGACCCAGTACTTC
TRBV6-5	TRBJ2-7	TRBD1	-	CASVRDRASYEQYF	TGTGCCAGCGTCCGGGACAGGGCTTCCTACGAGCAGTACTTC
TRBV5-1	TRBJ2-2	-	-	CASSLGGADGELFF	TGCGCCAGCAGCTTGGGCGGGGCTGACGGGGAGCTGTTTTTT
TRBV2	TRBJ2-5	-	-	CASRLGELETQYF	TGTGCCAGTAGGTTAGGGGAGTTGGAGACCCAGTACTTC
TRBV4-2	TRBJ1-1	-	-	CASSSRLGDGAFF	TGTGCCAGCAGCTCCCGTTTGGGCGATGGGGCTTTCTTT
TRBV5-4	TRBJ2-1	-	-	CATHRVGRLYNEQFF	TGTGCCACCCACCGGGTCGGCCGACTCTACAATGAGCAGTTCTTC
TRBV7-9	TRBJ2-2	-	-	CASSPRQGGGELFF	TGTGCCAGCAGCCCAAGACAAGGAGGGGGGGAGCTGTTTTTT
TRBV11-2	TRBJ1-2	-	-	CASSPVNNYGYTF	TGTGCCAGCAGCCCCGTCAACAACTATGGCTACACCTTC
TRBV5-1	TRBJ1-1	-	-	CASSLNQGSGTEAFF	TGCGCCAGCAGCTTAAACCAGGGTTCGGGGACTGAAGCTTTCTTT
TRBV27	TRBJ2-4	-	-	CASSALSRGYGKNIQYF	TGTGCCAGCAGTGCCCTTTCGCGAGGGTATGGCAAAAACATTCAGTACTTC
TRBV7-9	TRBJ2-3	TRBD2	-	CASSLSGGAPTDTQYF	TGTGCCAGCAGCTTAAGCGGGGGGGCCCCCACAGATACGCAGTATTTT
TRBV15	TRBJ2-2	TRBD2	-	CATSLRLADTGELFF	TGTGCCACCAGCCTCCGACTAGCGGACACCGGGGAGCTGTTTTTT
TRBV7-9	TRBJ1-1	-	-	CASSLGGINTEAFF	TGTGCCAGCAGCTTAGGAGGGATCAACACTGAAGCTTTCTTT
TRBV19	TRBJ1-5	-	few	CASSGVGGFNQPQHF	TGTGCCAGTAGTGGCGTCGGGGGGTTCAATCAGCCCCAGCATTTT
TRBV18	TRBJ1-1	-	-	CASSPGSQGAEAFF	TGTGCCAGCTCCCCGGGTTCCCAGGGCGCTGAAGCTTTCTTT
TRBV7-2	TRBJ2-1	-	-	CASSLGPGNEQFF	TGTGCCAGCAGCTTAGGGCCGGGGAATGAGCAGTTCTTC
TRBV7-9	TRBJ2-1	-	-	CASSQSGPLYNEQFF	TGTGCCAGCAGCCAAAGCGGGCCCCTCTACAATGAGCAGTTCTTC
TRBV30	TRBJ1-4	-	-	CAWGPGLSNEKLFF	TGTGCCTGGGGACCGGGACTAAGTAATGAAAAACTGTTTTTT
TRBV7-6	TRBJ2-7	-	-	CASSAQGNAYEQYF	TGTGCCAGCAGCGCTCAGGGGAACGCCTACGAGCAGTACTTC
TRBV6-1	TRBJ2-7	TRBD2	-	CASSFLAEGYEQYF	TGTGCCAGCAGTTTTCTAGCGGAGGGGTACGAGCAGTACTTC
TRBV27	TRBJ2-1	-	-	CASSPGWNEQFF	TGTGCCAGCAGTCCAGGGTGGAATGAGCAGTTCTTC
TRBV13	TRBJ2-7	TRBD2	-	CASSSSSSGSTYEQYF	TGTGCCAGCAGCTCCTCCTCTAGCGGGAGTACCTACGAGCAGTACTTC
TRBV30	TRBJ1-1	-	few	CAWSDLRGTEAFF	TGTGCCTGGAGTGACCTTCGGGGCACTGAAGCTTTCTTT
TRBV15	TRBJ1-4	-	-	CATSRDPADREKLFF	TGTGCCACCAGCAGAGATCCGGCGGATCGTGAAAAACTGTTTTTT
TRBV5-1	TRBJ2-7	TRBD1	-	CASSSEDATGGIDEQYF	TGCGCCAGCAGCTCCGAGGACGCGACAGGGGGCATCGACGAGCAGTACTTC
TRBV9	TRBJ2-1	-	-	CASSVEPGQANEQFF	TGTGCCAGCAGCGTAGAACCCGGTCAGGCCAATGAGCAGTTCTTC
TRBV27	TRBJ2-1	-	once	CASSSNPAGWVDEQFF	TGTGCCAGCAGTTCCAACCCTGCGGGGTGGGTCGATGAGCAGTTCTTC
TRBV11-2	TRBJ1-1	-	-	CASSSPREDTEAFF	TGTGCCAGCAGCTCGCCAAGGGAGGACACTGAAGCTTTCTTT
TRBV30	TRBJ2-1	-	-	CAWSVGGDEQFF	TGTGCCTGGAGTGTAGGTGGGGATGAGCAGTTCTTC
TRBV7-9	TRBJ1-2	-	-	CASSLAPGSGVWSGYTF	TGTGCCAGCAGCTTAGCGCCCGGGAGCGGGGTTTGGAGTGGCTACACCTTC
TRBV7-9	TRBJ1-1	TRBD1	-	CASSLGGDSEAFF	TGTGCCAGCAGCTTAGGGGGGGACAGTGAAGCTTTCTTT
TRBV7-2	TRBJ1-1	-	-	CASSSRYRANTEAFF	TGTGCCAGCAGCTCTCGTTACAGGGCGAACACTGAAGCTTTCTTT
TRBV27	TRBJ2-7	-	-	CASSLGYEQYF	TGTGCCAGCAGTTTAGGGTACGAGCAGTACTTC
TRBV5-1	TRBJ2-7	TRBD1	-	CASSWHTGTGAYEQYF	TGCGCCAGCAGCTGGCACACCGGGACAGGGGCGTACGAGCAGTACTTC
TRBV19	TRBJ2-7	-	-	CASSREGYEQYF	TGTGCCAGTAGTAGAGAGGGCTACGAGCAGTACTTC
TRBV7-9	TRBJ1-1	-	few	CASSLTNTEAFF	TGTGCCAGCAGCTTAACCAACACTGAAGCTTTCTTT
TRBV7-8	TRBJ2-7	-	-	CASSLEGGASYEQYF	TGTGCCAGCAGCTTAGAGGGGGGGGCTAGCTACGAGCAGTACTTC
TRBV9	TRBJ1-4	TRBD1	once	CASSPTGGQEKLFF	TGTGCCAGCAGCCCGACAGGGGGGCAGGAAAAACTGTTTTTT
TRBV7-2	TRBJ2-1	TRBD2	-	CASSFSSGGRPYNEQFF	TGTGCCAGCAGCTTTTCTAGCGGGGGGAGGCCCTACAATGAGCAGTTCTTC
TRBV28	TRBJ2-7	TRBD2	-	CASFTSGSHEQYF	TGTGCCAGCTTTACTAGCGGGAGTCACGAGCAGTACTTC
TRBV6-5	TRBJ2-7	-	-	CASSSTGYEQYF	TGTGCCAGCAGCTCGACAGGCTACGAGCAGTACTTC
TRBV4-2	TRBJ1-6	-	-	CASSQADNYNSPLHF	TGTGCCAGCAGCCAAGCTGACAACTATAATTCACCCCTCCACTTT
TRBV5-1	TRBJ1-3	-	-	CASSLGGAGDGNTIYF	TGCGCCAGCAGCTTGGGGGGTGCGGGTGATGGAAACACCATATATTTT
TRBV19	TRBJ1-6	-	-	CASSGGSSYNSPLHF	TGTGCCAGTAGTGGGGGGAGCTCCTATAATTCACCCCTCCACTTT
TRBV27	TRBJ2-2	-	-	CASSLSADTGELFF	TGTGCCAGCAGTTTATCAGCGGATACCGGGGAGCTGTTTTTT
TRBV5-1	TRBJ1-1	-	-	CASSNQLNTEAFF	TGCGCCAGCAGCAACCAACTGAACACTGAAGCTTTCTTT
TRBV19	TRBJ1-2	TRBD1	few	CATRTGGDGYTF	TGTGCCACACGGACAGGGGGCGATGGCTACACCTTC
TRBV28	TRBJ1-1	-	few	CASSSPRGGSHTEAFF	TGTGCCAGCAGTTCCCCCCGAGGGGGTAGCCACACTGAAGCTTTCTTT
TRBV7-6	TRBJ2-2	-	few	CASSLRAYTRELFF	TGTGCCAGCAGCTTAAGGGCCTACACCAGGGAGCTGTTTTTT
TRBV10-1	TRBJ2-2	-	-	CASSENPGLNTGELFF	TGCGCCAGCAGTGAGAACCCTGGCCTAAACACCGGGGAGCTGTTTTTT
TRBV7-3	TRBJ2-3	TRBD1	-	CASSPQGAPLDTQYF	TGTGCCAGCAGCCCCCAGGGGGCCCCCTTAGATACGCAGTATTTT
TRBV5-6	TRBJ2-4	-	-	CASSLRVGEIENIQYF	TGTGCCAGCAGCTTGCGAGTCGGGGAGATCGAAAACATTCAGTACTTC